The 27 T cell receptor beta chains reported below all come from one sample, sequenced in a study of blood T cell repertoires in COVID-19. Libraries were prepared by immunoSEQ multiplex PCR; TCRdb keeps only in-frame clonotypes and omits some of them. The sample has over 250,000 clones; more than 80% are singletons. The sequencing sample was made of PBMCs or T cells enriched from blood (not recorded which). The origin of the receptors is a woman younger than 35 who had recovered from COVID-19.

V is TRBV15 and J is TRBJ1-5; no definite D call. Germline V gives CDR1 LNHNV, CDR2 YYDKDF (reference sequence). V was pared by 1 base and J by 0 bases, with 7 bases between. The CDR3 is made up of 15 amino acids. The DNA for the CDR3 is TGTGCCACCAGCAGAGGGCGGGATAGCAATCAGCCCCAGCATTTT. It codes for CATSRGRDSNQPQHF. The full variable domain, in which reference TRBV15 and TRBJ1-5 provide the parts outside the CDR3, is DAMVIQNPRYQVTQFGKPVTLSCSQTLNHNVMYWYQQKSSQAPKLLFHYYDKDFNNEADTPDNFQSRRPNTSFCFLDIRSPGLGDTAMYLCATSRGRDSNQPQHFGDGTRLSIL.

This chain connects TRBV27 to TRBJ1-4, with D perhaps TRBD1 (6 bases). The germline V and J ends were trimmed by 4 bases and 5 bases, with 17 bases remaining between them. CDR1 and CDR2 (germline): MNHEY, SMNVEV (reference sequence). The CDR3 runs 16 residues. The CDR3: CASSSLRAGENEKLFF. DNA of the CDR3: TGTGCCAGCAGTTCCCTCAGGGCAGGGGAGAATGAAAAACTGTTTTTT.

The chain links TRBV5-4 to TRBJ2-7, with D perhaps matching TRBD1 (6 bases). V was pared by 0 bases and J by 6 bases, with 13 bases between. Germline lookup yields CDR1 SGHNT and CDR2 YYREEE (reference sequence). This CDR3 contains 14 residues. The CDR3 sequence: CASSLEQGSREQYF. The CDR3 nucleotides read TGTGCCAGCAGCTTGGAGCAGGGGTCCCGCGAGCAGTACTTC.

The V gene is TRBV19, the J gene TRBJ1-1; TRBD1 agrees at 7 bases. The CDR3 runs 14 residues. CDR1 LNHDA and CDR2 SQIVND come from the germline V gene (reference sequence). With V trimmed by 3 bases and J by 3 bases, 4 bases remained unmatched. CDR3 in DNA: TGTGCCAGTAGTATTGGGGACAGCCACACTGAAGCTTTCTTT. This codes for CASSIGDSHTEAFF.

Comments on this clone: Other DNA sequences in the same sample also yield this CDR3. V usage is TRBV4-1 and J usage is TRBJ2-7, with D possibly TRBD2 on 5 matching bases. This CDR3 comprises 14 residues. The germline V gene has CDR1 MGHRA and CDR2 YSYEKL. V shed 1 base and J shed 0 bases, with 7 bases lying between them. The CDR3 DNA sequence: TGCGCCAGCAGCCAAGGACGGGGCTCCTACGAGCAGTACTTC. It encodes CASSQGRGSYEQYF.

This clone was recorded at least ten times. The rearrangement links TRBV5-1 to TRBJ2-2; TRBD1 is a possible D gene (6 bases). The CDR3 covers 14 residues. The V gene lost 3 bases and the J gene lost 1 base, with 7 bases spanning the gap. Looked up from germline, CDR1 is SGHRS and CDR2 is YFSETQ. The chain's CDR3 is CASSWGQNTGELFF. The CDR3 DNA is TGCGCCAGCAGCTGGGGGCAGAACACCGGGGAGCTGTTTTTT.

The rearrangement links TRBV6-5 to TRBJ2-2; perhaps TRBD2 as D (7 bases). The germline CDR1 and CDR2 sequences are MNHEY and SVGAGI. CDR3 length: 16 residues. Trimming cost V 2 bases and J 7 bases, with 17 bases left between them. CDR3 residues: CASSYRRGAHGGELFF. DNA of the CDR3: TGTGCCAGCAGTTACCGTCGGGGGGCTCATGGCGGGGAGCTGTTTTTT.

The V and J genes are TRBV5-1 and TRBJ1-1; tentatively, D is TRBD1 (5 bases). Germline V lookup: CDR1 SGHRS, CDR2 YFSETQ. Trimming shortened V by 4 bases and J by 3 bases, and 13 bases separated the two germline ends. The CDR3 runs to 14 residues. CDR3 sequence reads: CASSTTGGDTEAFF. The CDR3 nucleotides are TGCGCCAGCAGCACCACCGGGGGGGACACTGAAGCTTTCTTT.

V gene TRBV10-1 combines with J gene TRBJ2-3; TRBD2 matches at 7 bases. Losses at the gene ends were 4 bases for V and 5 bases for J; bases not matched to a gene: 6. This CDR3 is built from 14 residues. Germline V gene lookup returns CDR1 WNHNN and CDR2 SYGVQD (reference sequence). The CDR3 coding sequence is TGCGCCAGCAGTGCTGCGGGGGAGGTAGATACGCAGTATTTT. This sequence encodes CASSAAGEVDTQYF.

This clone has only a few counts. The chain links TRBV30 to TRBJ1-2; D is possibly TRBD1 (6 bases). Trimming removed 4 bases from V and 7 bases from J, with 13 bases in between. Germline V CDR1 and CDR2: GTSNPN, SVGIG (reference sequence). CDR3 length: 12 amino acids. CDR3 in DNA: TGTGCCTGGAACCCGGGAGGGGGTGGCTACACCTTC. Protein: CAWNPGGGGYTF.

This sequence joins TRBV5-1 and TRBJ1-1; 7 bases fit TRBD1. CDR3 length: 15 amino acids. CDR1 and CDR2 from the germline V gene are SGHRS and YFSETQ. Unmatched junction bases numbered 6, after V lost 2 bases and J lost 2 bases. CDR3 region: CASSFTGASNTEAFF. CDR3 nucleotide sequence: TGCGCCAGCAGCTTTACAGGGGCGTCAAACACTGAAGCTTTCTTT.

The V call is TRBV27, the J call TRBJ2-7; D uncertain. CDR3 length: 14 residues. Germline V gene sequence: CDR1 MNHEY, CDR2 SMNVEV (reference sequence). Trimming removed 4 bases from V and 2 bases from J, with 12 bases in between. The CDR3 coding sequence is TGTGCCAGCAGTTCATCCCGACTTGCCTACGAGCAGTACTTC. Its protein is CASSSSRLAYEQYF.

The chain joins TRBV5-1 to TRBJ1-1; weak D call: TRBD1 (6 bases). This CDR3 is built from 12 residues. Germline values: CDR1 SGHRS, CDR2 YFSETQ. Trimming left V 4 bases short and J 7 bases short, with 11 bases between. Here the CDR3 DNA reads TGCGCCAGCAGCACAGGGTTAGGTGAAGCTTTCTTT. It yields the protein CASSTGLGEAFF.

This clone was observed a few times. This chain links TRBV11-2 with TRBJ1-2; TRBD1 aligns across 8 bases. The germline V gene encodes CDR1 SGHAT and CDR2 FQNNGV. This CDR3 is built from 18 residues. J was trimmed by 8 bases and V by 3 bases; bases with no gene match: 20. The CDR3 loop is CASSLQSGTGPELGGYTF. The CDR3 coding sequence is TGTGCCAGCAGCTTGCAGTCAGGGACAGGCCCCGAATTGGGAGGCTACACCTTC.

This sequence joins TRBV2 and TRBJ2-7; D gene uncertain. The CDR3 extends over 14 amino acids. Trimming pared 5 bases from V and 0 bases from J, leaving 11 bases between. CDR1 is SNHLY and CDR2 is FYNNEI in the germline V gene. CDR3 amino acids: CASSLQFFSYEQYF. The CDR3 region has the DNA TGTGCCAGCAGTTTACAATTCTTCTCCTACGAGCAGTACTTC.

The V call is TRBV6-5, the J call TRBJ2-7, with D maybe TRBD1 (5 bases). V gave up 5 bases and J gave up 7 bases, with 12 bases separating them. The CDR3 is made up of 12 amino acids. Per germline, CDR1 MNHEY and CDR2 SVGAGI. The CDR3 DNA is TGTGCCAGCAGTCTAGACAGAGAGGAGCAGTACTTC. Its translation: CASSLDREEQYF.

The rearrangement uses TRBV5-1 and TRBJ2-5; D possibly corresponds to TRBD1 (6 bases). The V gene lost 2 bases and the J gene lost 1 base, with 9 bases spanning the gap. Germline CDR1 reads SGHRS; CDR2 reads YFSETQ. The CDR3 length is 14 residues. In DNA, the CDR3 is TGCGCCAGCAGCTTTAGGGGGATCCAAGAGACCCAGTACTTC. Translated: CASSFRGIQETQYF. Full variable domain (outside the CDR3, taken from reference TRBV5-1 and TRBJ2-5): KAGVTQTPRYLIKTRGQQVTLSCSPISGHRSVSWYQQTPGQGLQFLFEYFSETQRNKGNFPGRFSGRQFSNSRSEMNVSTLELGDSALYLCASSFRGIQETQYFGPGTRLLVL.

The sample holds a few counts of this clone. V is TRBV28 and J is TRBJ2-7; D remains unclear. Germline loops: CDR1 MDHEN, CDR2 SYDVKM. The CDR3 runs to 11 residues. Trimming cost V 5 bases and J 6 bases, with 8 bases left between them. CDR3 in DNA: TGTGCCAGCAGTGCCTATGGCGAGCAGTACTTC. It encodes CASSAYGEQYF.

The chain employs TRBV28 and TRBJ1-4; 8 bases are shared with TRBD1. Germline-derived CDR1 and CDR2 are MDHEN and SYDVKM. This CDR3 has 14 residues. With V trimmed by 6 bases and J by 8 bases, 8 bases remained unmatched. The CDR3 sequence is CASRTPGQGEKLFF. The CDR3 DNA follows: TGTGCCAGCAGAACTCCCGGACAGGGCGAAAAACTGTTTTTT.

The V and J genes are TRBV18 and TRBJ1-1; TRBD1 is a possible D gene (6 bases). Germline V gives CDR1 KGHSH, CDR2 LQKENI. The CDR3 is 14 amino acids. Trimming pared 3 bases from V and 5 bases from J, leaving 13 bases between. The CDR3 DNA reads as TGTGCCAGCTCACCCTATCGGACAGATACTGAAGCTTTCTTT. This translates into CASSPYRTDTEAFF.

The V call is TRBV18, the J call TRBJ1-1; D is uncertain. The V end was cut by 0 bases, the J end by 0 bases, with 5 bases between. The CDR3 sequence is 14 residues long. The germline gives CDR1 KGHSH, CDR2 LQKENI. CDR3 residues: CASSPPSLNTEAFF. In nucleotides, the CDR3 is TGTGCCAGCTCACCACCGAGCCTGAACACTGAAGCTTTCTTT. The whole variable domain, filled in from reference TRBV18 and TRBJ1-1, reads NAGVMQNPRHLVRRRGQEARLRCSPMKGHSHVYWYRQLPEEGLKFMVYLQKENIIDESGMPKERFSAEFPKEGPSILRIQQVVRGDSAAYFCASSPPSLNTEAFFGQGTRLTVV.

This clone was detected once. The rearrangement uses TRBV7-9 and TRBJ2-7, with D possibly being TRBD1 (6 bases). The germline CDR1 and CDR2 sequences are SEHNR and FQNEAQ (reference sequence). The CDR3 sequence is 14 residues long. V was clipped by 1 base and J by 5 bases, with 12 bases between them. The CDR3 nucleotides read TGTGCCAGCAGCTTAGAGGGCAGGGGCGACGAGCAGTACTTC. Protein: CASSLEGRGDEQYF.

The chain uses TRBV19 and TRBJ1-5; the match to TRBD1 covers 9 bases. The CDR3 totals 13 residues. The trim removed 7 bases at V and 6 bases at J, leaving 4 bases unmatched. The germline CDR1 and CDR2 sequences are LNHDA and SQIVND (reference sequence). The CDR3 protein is CASIGQGSQPQHF. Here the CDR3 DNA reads TGTGCCAGTATAGGACAGGGGAGTCAGCCCCAGCATTTT.

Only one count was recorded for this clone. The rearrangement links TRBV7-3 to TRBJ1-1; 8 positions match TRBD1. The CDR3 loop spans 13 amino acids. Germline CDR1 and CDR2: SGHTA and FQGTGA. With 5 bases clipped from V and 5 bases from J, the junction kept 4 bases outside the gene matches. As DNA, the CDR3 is TGTGCCAGCAGCGTTCAGGGGGCGACTGAAGCTTTCTTT. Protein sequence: CASSVQGATEAFF.

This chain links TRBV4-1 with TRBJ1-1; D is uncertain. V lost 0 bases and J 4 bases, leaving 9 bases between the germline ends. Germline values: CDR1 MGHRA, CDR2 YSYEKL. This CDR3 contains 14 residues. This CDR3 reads CASSQERFSTEAFF. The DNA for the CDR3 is TGCGCCAGCAGCCAAGAACGGTTCTCCACTGAAGCTTTCTTT.

The CDR3 DNA reads as TGTGCCAGCAGCACCGGACAGGGTGGCTACACCTTC. Its translation is CASSTGQGGYTF. The chain recombines TRBV11-2 with TRBJ1-2; 8 bases agree with TRBD1. Germline V gene lookup returns CDR1 SGHAT and CDR2 FQNNGV. This CDR3 is 12 amino acids long. V lost 5 bases to trimming and J lost 7 bases; unmatched junction nucleotides: 3.

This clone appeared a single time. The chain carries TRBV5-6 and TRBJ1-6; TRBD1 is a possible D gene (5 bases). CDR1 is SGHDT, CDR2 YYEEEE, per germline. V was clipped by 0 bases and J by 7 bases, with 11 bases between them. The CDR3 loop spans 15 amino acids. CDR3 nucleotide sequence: TGTGCCAGCAGCTTGGGCGCAGGGTGGAATTCACCCCTCCACTTT. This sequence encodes CASSLGAGWNSPLHF.